This passage covers 8 T cell receptor beta chains from one sample sequenced in a study of siplizumab effects on memory and regulatory T cells. Generated by immunoSEQ multiplex PCR, the TCRdb table keeps only in-frame clones and is missing some. The sample lists approximately 100,000 clones; roughly nine tenths were seen once. The source material was Tregs sorted from blood. The receptors originated from a human donor in good health.

The chain links TRBV6-6 to TRBJ2-1; no definite D call. CDR3 length equals 16 residues. From germline, CDR1 is MNHNY and CDR2 SVGAGI (reference sequence). Trimming left V 6 bases short and J 0 bases short, with 15 bases between. CDR3 in DNA: TGTGCCAGCAGCCCCCATTCCCCGAGCTCCTACAATGAGCAGTTCTTC. The encoded protein is CASSPHSPSSYNEQFF.

The chain has TRBV18 and TRBJ1-2; D call uncertain. The germline CDR1 and CDR2 sequences are KGHSH and LQKENI. This CDR3 contains 15 residues. Trimming removed 1 base at V and 6 bases at J, with 15 bases between. This CDR3 reads CASSPLSKYWDGYTF. CDR3 nucleotides: TGTGCCAGCTCACCACTGTCGAAGTACTGGGATGGCTACACCTTC.

The rearrangement links TRBV18 to TRBJ2-7; 7 bases are shared with TRBD1. Trimming took 3 bases from V and 2 from J; bases not matched to a gene: 7. The CDR3 sequence is 15 residues long. Germline-derived CDR1 and CDR2 are KGHSH and LQKENI. The DNA for the CDR3 is TGTGCCAGCTCACCTTACAGTGACAGGGCCTACGAGCAGTACTTC. This gives the protein CASSPYSDRAYEQYF.

The chain is built from TRBV19 and TRBJ2-2; D possibly corresponds to TRBD1 (5 bases). The ends were cut back, 5 bases at V and 3 bases at J, with 13 bases in the middle. The CDR3 is 15 amino acids. The germline V gene has CDR1 LNHDA and CDR2 SQIVND (reference sequence). The CDR3 reads CASSFEAGYTGELFF. In DNA form, the CDR3 reads TGTGCCAGTAGTTTCGAAGCAGGGTACACCGGGGAGCTGTTTTTT.

This clone showed up just once. This chain's CDR3 is CASRPSTEAFF. CDR3 nucleotide sequence: TGTGCCAGCAGGCCAAGCACTGAAGCTTTCTTT. The chain uses TRBV6-5 and TRBJ1-1, with D hard to call. From germline, CDR1 is MNHEY and CDR2 SVGAGI. V was clipped by 6 bases and J by 4 bases, with 6 bases between them. The CDR3 consists of 11 residues.

This chain uses TRBV15 with TRBJ2-5, with 7 bases fitting TRBD1. This CDR3 is built from 15 residues. Germline V gives CDR1 LNHNV, CDR2 YYDKDF (reference sequence). The J segment lost 5 bases and the V segment lost 4 bases, leaving 10 bases of the junction unmatched. The CDR3 coding sequence is TGTGCCACCAGCATCGCCGACAGGGCCGCGGAGACCCAGTACTTC. Its translation is CATSIADRAAETQYF.

This chain links TRBV6-5 with TRBJ2-5; 10 nucleotides line up with TRBD2. Germline V gives CDR1 MNHEY, CDR2 SVGAGI. CDR3 length equals 15 residues. V shed 3 bases, J shed 5 bases, and the junction held 6 bases outside the gene matches. The CDR3 loop reads CASSYGLAGVETQYF. The CDR3 DNA reads TGTGCCAGCAGTTATGGCCTAGCGGGAGTTGAGACCCAGTACTTC.

Written as DNA, the CDR3 is TGTGCCAGCAGCCCCAAGGGACTAGCGGGAGTTCAGATTGAGCAGTTCTTC. This codes for CASSPKGLAGVQIEQFF. The V call is TRBV5-6, the J call TRBJ2-1, with TRBD2 matching 14 bases. The junction had 12 bases not matched to a gene; V was cut back by 4 bases and J by 9 bases. Looked up from germline, CDR1 is SGHDT and CDR2 is YYEEEE. This CDR3 contains 17 residues.